This TCR beta chain was sequenced for a study of T cells in Graves' hyperthyroidism and ophthalmopathy. Overall study results and limits: Most expanded thyroid clonotypes above 0.001 also appeared in blood. The model identified upcoming ophthalmopathy a median 6.5 months ahead of onset.

This clonotype was recorded many times. Its specificity is not known. Patients aged 18 to 65 had newly diagnosed hyperthyroidism lasting under 2 months. From roughly 10 ml of fresh peripheral blood, PBMCs were isolated. Amplified TCR beta CDR3 regions derived from RNA transcripts. A first-round RT-PCR of the TCR CDR3 used the HTBI primer set. TCRdb used MiXCR to reprocess the multiplex PCR reads, holding one entry per CDR3 protein. The sample has about 520,000 distinct CDR3 sequences, less than 25% seen once. This clonotype was obtained from a man between 18 and 35 years old with Graves' hyperthyroidism. The sample consisted of blood.

This CDR3 reads CASSITLGSNQPQHF. The CDR3 nucleotides are TGTGCCAGCAGTATCACCCTCGGGAGCAATCAGCCCCAGCATTTT. The chain joins TRBV12-3 or TRBV12-4 to TRBJ1-5; D not resolved. The CDR3 contains 15 residues. V lost 5 bases, J lost 1 base, and 12 bases lay in between.